This T cell receptor (beta chain) was observed in a study of blood T cell repertoires in COVID-19. The repertoire was sequenced with immunoSEQ multiplex PCR; TCRdb's copy has only in-frame clones and lacks some. The table has 250,000 to 300,000 clones, roughly 92% seen once. The germline CDR1 and CDR2 sequences are LNHDA and SQIVND (reference sequence). The V and J ends lost 3 bases and 0 bases respectively, with 9 bases between them. This CDR3 is 14 amino acids long. Sequenced: peripheral blood. The source is a woman in her 30s with COVID-19, enrolled during active disease. J is TRBJ2-7 and V is TRBV19; D may be TRBD2 (5 bases). Written as DNA, the CDR3 is TGTGCCAGTAGTATCGACTACTTCTCCTACGAGCAGTACTTC. Residues: CASSIDYFSYEQYF.